This T cell receptor (beta chain) was identified during a study of cytomegalovirus exposure and HLA in healthy donors. Study at large: In a later analysis, the roughly 120 validation repertoires were reported to have used the same platform as the roughly 600 first-cohort repertoires.

Comments on this clone: Its antigen is currently unknown.

V lost 7 bases and J lost 4; bases outside the gene matches: 2. Germline V gives CDR1 MNHNY, CDR2 SVGAGI (reference sequence). This CDR3 spans 12 amino acids. The roughly 120-subject validation cohort, separate from the roughly 670-subject first cohort, included the donors. Whole-study results and caveats: While the bulk of TCR sequences proved rare, some public TCRs turned up in many donors. In vitro confirmation showed three CMV-associated chains to be CMV antigen specific.

The data were produced by immunoSEQ multiplex PCR, yet TCRdb's version contains in-frame clones alone and is incomplete. Of about 130,000 clones detected, approximately 91% appear once; the ten largest clones hold 2% to 2.5%. The chain employs TRBV6-6 and TRBJ2-7; TRBD2 agrees at 9 bases. The sequence derives from a woman younger than 35 in good health and CMV-seronegative. Sequences were obtained from PBMCs. The chain's CDR3 is CASTREGYEQYF. As DNA, the CDR3 is TGTGCCAGCACGCGGGAGGGGTACGAGCAGTACTTC.